This T cell receptor beta chain comes out of a study of shared clonotypes between healthy human individuals. The overall study: Each donor had three CD4 naive, three CD4 memory, two CD8 naive and one CD8 memory plate.

Profiled with immunoSEQ multiplex PCR; TCRdb holds only in-frame clones, not every one. This table has more than 1.2 million clones, about 98.5% appearing once. Regarding this clone: Its cognate antigen is unknown.

CDR1 is MNHEY and CDR2 is SMNVEV in the germline V gene (reference sequence). V lost 2 bases, J lost 4 bases, and 8 bases stayed unmatched. This CDR3 is built from 17 residues. Overall study findings and caveats: Generation of non-shared clonotypes was less probable than generation of clonotypes shared by all four donors.

J is TRBJ2-2 and V is TRBV27; 9 nucleotides align to TRBD1. This receptor was taken from a man aged 25 to 40 in good health. The sample was naive CD4+ T cells sorted from blood. This sample's subset: CD45RA+ positively selected. CDR3 bases: TGTGCCAGCAGTTTACTAACCGGGACAGGGATCACCGGGGAGCTGTTTTTT. Protein sequence: CASSLLTGTGITGELFF.